The rows below give T cell receptor beta chains drawn from one sample of a study of graft-versus-host responses after intestinal transplantation. Assay: immunoSEQ multiplex PCR; the TCRdb copy retains only in-frame clones and omits some. The data show around 110,000 clones, about nine tenths seen once. Their specific antigens are unknown. The sample consisted of unstimulated CD4+ T cells sorted from spleen or lymph node cells, taken before intestinal transplant. The source is a human donor who received an intestinal transplant. CDR3s include the opening cysteine and the closing phenylalanine or tryptophan. The order of the fields is D gene, clone size, J gene, V gene, CDR3 protein, CDR3 DNA. The D gene is left open where the match is weak. Some rows have no size entry. The others give once, few or many, or a class for an expanded clone.

d_gene: .
abundance: once
j_gene: TRBJ1-5
v_gene: TRBV6-1
CDR3aa: CASILAGYFNQPQHF
CDR3nt: TGTGCCAGCATTCTCGCAGGGTACTTCAATCAGCCCCAGCATTTT

d_gene: .
abundance: .
j_gene: TRBJ2-1
v_gene: TRBV6-5
CDR3aa: CASSYRGNEQFF
CDR3nt: TGTGCCAGCAGTTATAGGGGAAATGAGCAGTTCTTC

d_gene: TRBD1
abundance: .
j_gene: TRBJ1-5
v_gene: TRBV19
CDR3aa: CASSSRDRWNQPQHF
CDR3nt: TGTGCCAGTAGTTCCCGGGACAGGTGGAATCAGCCCCAGCATTTT

d_gene: .
abundance: .
j_gene: TRBJ1-3
v_gene: TRBV6-1
CDR3aa: CASTQGTGNTIYF
CDR3nt: TGTGCCAGCACCCAGGGGACTGGAAACACCATATATTTT

d_gene: TRBD2
abundance: .
j_gene: TRBJ2-3
v_gene: TRBV7-3
CDR3aa: CASSQGLASTDTQYF
CDR3nt: TGTGCCAGCAGCCAGGGACTAGCGAGCACAGATACGCAGTATTTT

d_gene: TRBD1
abundance: .
j_gene: TRBJ1-1
v_gene: TRBV19
CDR3aa: CASLLGQGGMNTEAFF
CDR3nt: TGTGCCAGTCTGCTCGGACAGGGGGGAATGAACACTGAAGCTTTCTTT

d_gene: TRBD2
abundance: once
j_gene: TRBJ2-7
v_gene: TRBV6-5
CDR3aa: CASHASGRANEQYF
CDR3nt: TGTGCCAGTCACGCTAGCGGGAGGGCGAACGAGCAGTACTTC

d_gene: TRBD2
abundance: .
j_gene: TRBJ2-2
v_gene: TRBV30
CDR3aa: CAWITSGNTGELFF
CDR3nt: TGTGCCTGGATCACTAGCGGGAACACCGGGGAGCTGTTTTTT

d_gene: .
abundance: .
j_gene: TRBJ2-2
v_gene: TRBV5-1
CDR3aa: CASSLDPVPGELFF
CDR3nt: TGCGCCAGCAGTTTGGACCCAGTCCCCGGGGAGCTGTTTTTT

d_gene: TRBD2
abundance: .
j_gene: TRBJ2-3
v_gene: TRBV5-1
CDR3aa: CASSVSGGVTDTQYF
CDR3nt: TGCGCCAGCAGCGTTAGCGGGGGGGTCACAGATACGCAGTATTTT

d_gene: TRBD1
abundance: .
j_gene: TRBJ2-5
v_gene: TRBV28
CDR3aa: CASTGQGWETQYF
CDR3nt: TGTGCCAGCACGGGACAGGGGTGGGAGACCCAGTACTTC

d_gene: .
abundance: .
j_gene: TRBJ1-4
v_gene: TRBV7-9
CDR3aa: CASSSHLGARGEKLFF
CDR3nt: TGTGCCAGCAGCTCTCATCTGGGGGCAAGGGGTGAAAAACTGTTTTTT

d_gene: TRBD2
abundance: .
j_gene: TRBJ2-5
v_gene: TRBV5-6
CDR3aa: CASSFALAQETQYF
CDR3nt: TGTGCCAGCAGCTTTGCACTAGCGCAAGAGACCCAGTACTTC

d_gene: .
abundance: .
j_gene: TRBJ1-3
v_gene: TRBV27
CDR3aa: CASRPGLKSSGNTIYF
CDR3nt: TGTGCCAGCAGACCCGGACTCAAAAGCTCTGGAAACACCATATATTTT

d_gene: TRBD2
abundance: few
j_gene: TRBJ2-7
v_gene: TRBV30
CDR3aa: CAWSNLAGNGEQYF
CDR3nt: TGTGCCTGGAGTAATCTAGCGGGAAATGGCGAGCAGTACTTC

d_gene: TRBD1
abundance: few
j_gene: TRBJ1-5
v_gene: TRBV2
CDR3aa: CASTPDRLNQPQHF
CDR3nt: TGTGCCAGCACTCCGGACAGGCTAAATCAGCCCCAGCATTTT

d_gene: TRBD2
abundance: .
j_gene: TRBJ2-7
v_gene: TRBV5-1
CDR3aa: CASAPSGMYEQYF
CDR3nt: TGCGCCAGCGCCCCTAGCGGGATGTACGAGCAGTACTTC

d_gene: .
abundance: .
j_gene: TRBJ1-4
v_gene: TRBV5-1
CDR3aa: CASSIDTTNEKLFF
CDR3nt: TGCGCCAGCAGCATAGACACAACTAATGAAAAACTGTTTTTT

d_gene: .
abundance: .
j_gene: TRBJ1-1
v_gene: TRBV6-1
CDR3aa: CASRKYGRNTEAFF
CDR3nt: TGTGCCAGCCGCAAATACGGGAGGAACACTGAAGCTTTCTTT

d_gene: .
abundance: .
j_gene: TRBJ2-3
v_gene: TRBV6-4
CDR3aa: CASSDSGAPRDTQYF
CDR3nt: TGTGCCAGCAGTGACTCGGGGGCACCGCGGGATACGCAGTATTTT

d_gene: TRBD1
abundance: .
j_gene: TRBJ1-5
v_gene: TRBV15
CDR3aa: CATSMESDRVGQPQHF
CDR3nt: TGTGCCACCAGTATGGAATCGGACAGGGTAGGTCAGCCCCAGCATTTT

d_gene: .
abundance: once
j_gene: TRBJ1-1
v_gene: TRBV15
CDR3aa: CATSRLSSGGSNTEAFF
CDR3nt: TGTGCCACCAGCAGACTAAGTTCTGGAGGGTCGAACACTGAAGCTTTCTTT

d_gene: .
abundance: .
j_gene: TRBJ2-5
v_gene: TRBV6-1
CDR3aa: CASRHGTLERETQYF
CDR3nt: TGTGCCAGCAGACATGGGACTTTGGAAAGGGAGACCCAGTACTTC

d_gene: TRBD2
abundance: .
j_gene: TRBJ2-3
v_gene: TRBV25-1
CDR3aa: CASSARGGSPTDTQYF
CDR3nt: TGTGCCAGCAGTGCCCGCGGGGGGTCCCCCACAGATACGCAGTATTTT

d_gene: TRBD2
abundance: once
j_gene: TRBJ2-7
v_gene: TRBV5-1
CDR3aa: CASSLDGTSQSYEQYF
CDR3nt: TGCGCCAGCAGCTTGGACGGGACTAGCCAATCCTACGAGCAGTACTTC

d_gene: TRBD1
abundance: .
j_gene: TRBJ1-1
v_gene: TRBV5-1
CDR3aa: CASSSGGRSTEAFF
CDR3nt: TGCGCCAGCAGCTCAGGGGGGAGGAGCACTGAAGCTTTCTTT

d_gene: .
abundance: .
j_gene: TRBJ1-2
v_gene: TRBV11-2
CDR3aa: CASSLESRIEGYTF
CDR3nt: TGTGCCAGCAGCTTAGAGTCGCGGATTGAGGGCTACACCTTC

d_gene: TRBD1
abundance: .
j_gene: TRBJ2-7
v_gene: TRBV9
CDR3aa: CASSVGTDSYEQYF
CDR3nt: TGTGCCAGCAGCGTGGGGACAGACTCCTACGAGCAGTACTTC

d_gene: .
abundance: .
j_gene: TRBJ1-2
v_gene: TRBV2
CDR3aa: CASSERAVGDYGYTF
CDR3nt: TGTGCCAGCAGTGAGAGGGCAGTAGGTGACTATGGCTACACCTTC

d_gene: TRBD1
abundance: once
j_gene: TRBJ1-5
v_gene: TRBV6-4
CDR3aa: CASSDGGQGDQPQHF
CDR3nt: TGTGCCAGCAGTGACGGGGGACAGGGTGATCAGCCCCAGCATTTT

d_gene: .
abundance: .
j_gene: TRBJ1-1
v_gene: TRBV25-1
CDR3aa: CASSGGGNTEAFF
CDR3nt: TGTGCCAGCAGTGGAGGGGGGAACACTGAAGCTTTCTTT

d_gene: TRBD1
abundance: once
j_gene: TRBJ1-1
v_gene: TRBV29-1
CDR3aa: CSVRDRGLTEAFF
CDR3nt: TGCAGCGTCCGCGACAGGGGGCTTACTGAAGCTTTCTTT

d_gene: .
abundance: .
j_gene: TRBJ2-3
v_gene: TRBV15
CDR3aa: CATSRDTAARGTQYF
CDR3nt: TGTGCCACCAGCAGAGATACTGCGGCCAGGGGTACGCAGTATTTT

d_gene: .
abundance: .
j_gene: TRBJ1-5
v_gene: TRBV2
CDR3aa: CASSNSGEGEIKRHQPQHF
CDR3nt: TGTGCCAGCAGCAACTCGGGGGAGGGGGAAATCAAGCGCCATCAGCCCCAGCATTTT

d_gene: .
abundance: .
j_gene: TRBJ1-2
v_gene: TRBV6-6
CDR3aa: CASSYAEDGYYGYTF
CDR3nt: TGTGCCAGCAGTTACGCCGAAGACGGGTACTATGGCTACACCTTC

d_gene: .
abundance: once
j_gene: TRBJ2-1
v_gene: TRBV7-6
CDR3aa: CASSLEGGNEQFF
CDR3nt: TGTGCCAGCAGCTTAGAAGGGGGTAATGAGCAGTTCTTC

d_gene: TRBD2
abundance: .
j_gene: TRBJ2-5
v_gene: TRBV2
CDR3aa: CASSGGLAGEGKTQYF
CDR3nt: TGTGCCAGCAGCGGGGGACTAGCGGGAGAAGGGAAGACCCAGTACTTC

d_gene: TRBD2
abundance: few
j_gene: TRBJ2-1
v_gene: TRBV19
CDR3aa: CASSILAGGSGNEQFF
CDR3nt: TGTGCCAGTAGTATTCTAGCGGGAGGGTCAGGCAATGAGCAGTTCTTC

d_gene: .
abundance: .
j_gene: TRBJ2-2
v_gene: TRBV6-5
CDR3aa: CASSPDSKFTGELFF
CDR3nt: TGTGCCAGCAGCCCAGACTCTAAGTTCACCGGGGAGCTGTTTTTT

d_gene: .
abundance: once
j_gene: TRBJ1-2
v_gene: TRBV10-3
CDR3aa: CAISESDIRGGYTF
CDR3nt: TGTGCCATCAGTGAGTCCGATATTCGGGGTGGCTACACCTTC

d_gene: .
abundance: .
j_gene: TRBJ1-2
v_gene: TRBV6-1
CDR3aa: CASSDFGGTNYGYTF
CDR3nt: TGTGCCAGCAGTGATTTCGGGGGGACCAACTATGGCTACACCTTC

d_gene: .
abundance: .
j_gene: TRBJ1-1
v_gene: TRBV18
CDR3aa: CASSPGAGREGTEAFF
CDR3nt: TGTGCCAGCTCACCAGGGGCAGGGCGGGAGGGCACTGAAGCTTTCTTT